These 28 T cell receptor beta chains were all obtained from the same sample, sequenced in a study of blood T cell repertoires in COVID-19. The data were produced by immunoSEQ multiplex PCR, yet TCRdb's version contains in-frame clones alone and is incomplete. The sample contains about 64,000 clones, 86% of which appear only once. Sequencing input: peripheral blood. The receptors were gathered from a middle-aged man with active COVID-19.

The chain recombines TRBV9 with TRBJ1-5; no clear D. V was shortened by 4 bases and J by 0 bases, with 14 bases between the two germline ends. The V gene's germline CDR1 is SGDLS and CDR2 YYNGEE. The CDR3 sequence is 16 residues long. The CDR3 here is CASSPTGDHSNQPQHF. The CDR3 coding sequence is TGTGCCAGCAGCCCCACGGGAGATCATAGCAATCAGCCCCAGCATTTT.

This clone was counted only a few times. The V and J genes are TRBV5-1 and TRBJ1-5, with D hard to call. The CDR3 consists of 15 residues. Germline V CDR1 and CDR2: SGHRS, YFSETQ. Between the trimmed V and J ends, which lost 0 bases and 7 bases, there was a span of 14 bases. The CDR3 here is CASSLGGRAGQPQHF. In DNA, the CDR3 is TGCGCCAGCAGCTTGGGAGGTAGGGCGGGACAGCCCCAGCATTTT.

This clone has a handful of counts. Germline is not matched at one junction end, which may reflect a read error. The chain recombines TRBV2 with TRBJ1-1; D might be TRBD1 (5 bases). CDR3 length equals 11 residues. CDR1 is SNHLY and CDR2 is FYNNEI in the germline V gene. Written as DNA, the CDR3 is TGTGCCAGCAGTGAAGAGTTGGGCAGGGTCTTT. Translation: CASSEELGRVF.

V and J are TRBV3-1 (or the pseudogene TRBV3-2) and TRBJ2-1; 9 nucleotides match TRBD2. The ends lost 5 bases at V and 9 bases at J; junction bases unmatched: 8. Germline V gene data show CDR1 as LGHDT and CDR2 as YNNKEL (reference sequence). The CDR3 spans 14 residues. The CDR3 bases are TGTGCCAGCAGCGATAGCGGGAGTAAGAGTGAGCAGTTCTTC. It yields the protein CASSDSGSKSEQFF.

The V and J genes are TRBV4-3 and TRBJ2-1; 7 bases line up with TRBD2. The germline V gene encodes CDR1 LGHNA and CDR2 YSLEER. The CDR3 has 15 amino acids. After removal of 1 base from V and 9 bases from J, the junction contained 9 bases not matched to a gene. As DNA, the CDR3 is TGCGCCAGCAGCCAAGCATCCAGCGGGATGGGTGAGCAGTTCTTC. Translating gives CASSQASSGMGEQFF.

The rearrangement joins TRBV5-4 to TRBJ1-1; D not certain. The V end was cut by 0 bases, the J end by 1 base, with 10 bases between. Germline V gives CDR1 SGHNT, CDR2 YYREEE (reference sequence). The CDR3 totals 15 residues. The DNA for the CDR3 is TGTGCCAGCAGCTTGGTGGGGAGAAGGAACACTGAAGCTTTCTTT. It encodes CASSLVGRRNTEAFF.

The chain uses TRBV6-2 or TRBV6-3 and TRBJ2-5; the match to TRBD1 covers 7 bases. The CDR3 runs to 15 residues. With V trimmed by 2 bases and J by 1 base, 4 bases remained unmatched. Germline V CDR1 and CDR2: MNHEY, SVGEGT. This CDR3 reads CASSYGGQPQETQYF. The DNA of the CDR3 is TGTGCCAGCAGTTACGGGGGACAGCCCCAAGAGACCCAGTACTTC.

This chain joins TRBV28 and TRBJ2-2, with TRBD2 matching over 7 bases. Germline V lookup: CDR1 MDHEN, CDR2 SYDVKM. The CDR3 loop spans 13 amino acids. J lost 0 bases, V lost 11 bases, and 3 bases had no gene match. The DNA for the CDR3 is TGTGCCGTCAGCGGGGCGAACACCGGGGAGCTGTTTTTT. Translating gives CAVSGANTGELFF.

The chain is built from TRBV21-1 and TRBJ2-7; TRBD1, as called in the table, went unchecked against the DNA. TRBV21-1 is a pseudogene locus. CDR3 length equals 20 residues. The CDR3 region is CASSKGQQQVGAVWPYEQYF. CDR3 DNA sequence: TGTGCCAGCAGCAAAGGGCAACAACAAGTGGGGGCGGTATGGCCCTACGAGCAGTACTTC.

The J gene is TRBJ2-2, the V gene TRBV6-2 or TRBV6-3, with a weak D call TRBD2 (7 bases). The V and J ends lost 6 bases and 0 bases respectively, with 11 bases between them. Per the germline V gene, CDR1 is MNHEY and CDR2 is SVGEGT. CDR3 length: 15 amino acids. CDR3 DNA: TGTGCCAGCAGCCAAGGGGGGGCGAACACCGGGGAGCTGTTTTTT. Protein: CASSQGGANTGELFF.

The chain employs TRBV6-5 and TRBJ2-7; perhaps TRBD1 as D (5 bases). This CDR3 spans 13 amino acids. The germline V gene encodes CDR1 MNHEY and CDR2 SVGAGI. The V end was cut by 7 bases, the J end by 5 bases, with 15 bases between. In nucleotides, the CDR3 is TGTGCCAGCATAAGGGCAGGGTACCACGAGCAGTACTTC. Amino acids: CASIRAGYHEQYF.

The chain couples TRBV7-8 to TRBJ1-4; D is unresolved. Trimming cost V 5 bases and J 0 bases, with 10 bases left between them. Germline V gives CDR1 SGHVS, CDR2 FQNEAQ. This CDR3 region has 15 residues. Written as DNA, the CDR3 is TGTGCCAGCAGCCGCGACGGGACAACTAATGAAAAACTGTTTTTT. Translation gives CASSRDGTTNEKLFF.

The V and J genes are TRBV20-1 and TRBJ2-3; D ambiguous. The CDR3 has 13 amino acids. Germline V gene data show CDR1 as DFQATT and CDR2 as SNEGSKA (reference sequence). V lost 3 bases, J lost 5 bases, and 12 bases lay in between. This CDR3 is CSASTGTLDTQYF. The CDR3 DNA reads as TGCAGTGCTAGTACCGGTACTTTAGATACGCAGTATTTT.

This clone was counted once. The chain couples TRBV6-6 to TRBJ2-1; 12 bases are shared with TRBD1. Losses at the gene ends were 6 bases for V and 9 bases for J; bases not matched to a gene: 6. The germline V gene encodes CDR1 MNHNY and CDR2 SVGAGI (reference sequence). This CDR3 is built from 14 residues. CDR3 sequence: CASSPGQGAVEQFF. The DNA of the CDR3 is TGTGCCAGCAGCCCGGGACAGGGGGCTGTTGAGCAGTTCTTC.

This clone was counted a single time. V gene TRBV5-1 combines with J gene TRBJ2-5; 7 nucleotides align to TRBD1. Germline CDR1 and CDR2: SGHRS and YFSETQ. V lost 2 bases, J lost 0 bases, and 1 base stayed unmatched. The CDR3 spans 14 residues. The CDR3 nucleotides read TGCGCCAGCAGCTTCACAGGGGACCAAGAGACCCAGTACTTC. It is translated as CASSFTGDQETQYF.

The chain combines TRBV9 with TRBJ2-7; D call uncertain. The CDR3 covers 15 residues. The ends were cut back, 0 bases at V and 2 bases at J, with 12 bases in the middle. Per the germline V gene, CDR1 is SGDLS and CDR2 is YYNGEE. CDR3: CASSVDIQPTYEQYF. The DNA for the CDR3 is TGTGCCAGCAGCGTAGATATACAGCCCACCTACGAGCAGTACTTC.

V gene TRBV15 combines with J gene TRBJ2-3; TRBD1 matches at 9 bases. CDR1 LNHNV and CDR2 YYDKDF come from the germline V gene (reference sequence). Losses at the gene ends were 5 bases for V and 10 bases for J; bases not matched to a gene: 4. The length of the CDR3 is 12 residues. The CDR3 loop is CATSWDREAQYF. The DNA of the CDR3 is TGTGCCACCAGCTGGGACAGGGAGGCGCAGTATTTT.

This sequence joins TRBV19 and TRBJ2-7; 11 bases are shared with TRBD2. V shed 5 bases, J shed 3 bases, and the junction held 12 bases outside the gene matches. Germline loops: CDR1 LNHDA, CDR2 SQIVND (reference sequence). The CDR3 contains 17 residues. This CDR3 reads CASSLTSGVLGDYEQYF. Written as DNA, the CDR3 is TGTGCCAGTAGTCTGACTAGCGGGGTCTTGGGTGACTACGAGCAGTACTTC.

This clone was picked up one time. The chain employs TRBV4-2 and TRBJ2-2, with TRBD1 as a possible D gene (5 bases). The CDR3 extends over 13 amino acids. The V end lost 2 bases, the J end lost 7 bases, and 8 bases lay between the germline ends. Per germline, CDR1 LGHNA and CDR2 YNFKEQ. The CDR3 DNA reads as TGTGCCAGCAGCCAATCCCAGGGCGGGGAGCTGTTTTTT. Translation: CASSQSQGGELFF.

In its sample, this clone was seen once. This CDR3 reads CASSPIGQTTDTQYF. CDR3 coding DNA: TGTGCCAGCTCACCCATCGGACAGACCACAGATACGCAGTATTTT. This chain joins TRBV18 and TRBJ2-3; TRBD1 might be the D (6 bases). Germline V lookup: CDR1 KGHSH, CDR2 LQKENI. The CDR3 length is 15 residues. Trimming pared 3 bases from V and 2 bases from J, leaving 12 bases between.

The chain joins TRBV5-1 to TRBJ2-7, with D hard to call. The CDR3 length is 12 residues. In germline, CDR1 is SGHRS, CDR2 YFSETQ. The V end was cut by 0 bases, the J end by 6 bases, with 7 bases between. The CDR3 here is CASSLAGGEQYF. The CDR3 DNA follows: TGCGCCAGCAGCTTGGCAGGTGGCGAGCAGTACTTC. Variable domain in full (rest from reference TRBV5-1 and TRBJ2-7): KAGVTQTPRYLIKTRGQQVTLSCSPISGHRSVSWYQQTPGQGLQFLFEYFSETQRNKGNFPGRFSGRQFSNSRSEMNVSTLELGDSALYLCASSLAGGEQYFGPGTRLTVT.

The chain combines TRBV7-8 with TRBJ2-7, with D tentatively TRBD2 (6 bases). The germline CDR1 and CDR2 sequences are SGHVS and FQNEAQ. Trimming removed 1 base from V and 5 bases from J, with 18 bases in between. CDR3 length: 16 amino acids. The DNA of the CDR3 is TGTGCCAGCAGCTTAGTAAGGTCGGGAGTTTGGAACGAGCAGTACTTC. This codes for CASSLVRSGVWNEQYF.

The chain couples TRBV7-2 to TRBJ2-5; perhaps TRBD2 as D (6 bases). Germline V lookup: CDR1 SGHTA, CDR2 FQGNSA. The CDR3 spans 14 residues. Trimming left V 1 base short and J 5 bases short, with 11 bases between. The CDR3 DNA follows: TGTGCCAGCAGCTTAGGTGGACGGGGGGAGACCCAGTACTTC. Residues: CASSLGGRGETQYF.

V and J are TRBV18 and TRBJ1-3, with 9 nucleotides matching TRBD1. The germline V gene has CDR1 KGHSH and CDR2 LQKENI. The CDR3 spans 16 residues. V shed 6 bases and J 3 bases; nucleotides not matched to a gene: 9. CDR3 protein: CASSKSQGASGNTIYF. The CDR3 bases are TGTGCCAGCTCCAAGTCACAGGGGGCGAGTGGAAACACCATATATTTT. The variable domain in full, with the rest retrieved from reference TRBV18 and TRBJ1-3, is NAGVMQNPRHLVRRRGQEARLRCSPMKGHSHVYWYRQLPEEGLKFMVYLQKENIIDESGMPKERFSAEFPKEGPSILRIQQVVRGDSAAYFCASSKSQGASGNTIYFGEGSWLTVV.

The gene calls are TRBV23-1 and TRBJ1-2, with TRBD1 matching 7 bases. TRBV23-1 is an ORF for which the function is uncertain. The ends lost 9 bases at V and 4 bases at J; junction bases unmatched: 14. This CDR3 spans 15 amino acids. DNA for the CDR3: TGCGCCAGTTTACCCAGACAGGGCCGTATCTATGGCTACACCTTC. Protein: CASLPRQGRIYGYTF.

This clone has only one observation. The V call is TRBV6-6, the J call TRBJ1-2, with 8 bases lining up with TRBD1. Germline assignment: CDR1 MNHNY and CDR2 SVGAGI (reference sequence). V lost 6 bases to trimming and J lost 7 bases; unmatched junction nucleotides: 10. The CDR3 length is 14 residues. This CDR3 is CASSPSDRASGYTF. The CDR3 nucleotides are TGTGCCAGCAGCCCGTCGGACAGGGCGAGTGGCTACACCTTC.

The chain has TRBV4-1 and TRBJ2-6; a possible D gene is TRBD1 (5 bases). The CDR3 is 18 residues long. Trimming took off 4 bases at V and 0 bases at J, with 16 bases between the two ends. The germline V gene has CDR1 MGHRA and CDR2 YSYEKL. The CDR3 region is CASSLTQGSYSGANVLTF. The CDR3, as DNA: TGCGCCAGCAGCCTCACGCAGGGCTCCTACTCTGGGGCCAACGTCCTGACTTTC.

This clone was counted a single time. This chain connects TRBV11-2 to TRBJ1-1, with D maybe TRBD1 (6 bases). The germline V gene has CDR1 SGHAT and CDR2 FQNNGV. Deletions cut 8 bases from V and 5 bases from J, with 24 bases between. The CDR3 runs to 16 residues. CDR3 bases: TGTGCCAGCGGCGGTCCGTCAGGGGCCCGACGGACTGAAGCTTTCTTT. This codes for CASGGPSGARRTEAFF.